Sequencing of this T cell receptor beta chain was carried out in a study of T-cell reconstitution after alpha-beta-depleted transplantation in children. The study's findings and limits: Newly produced T cells mostly provided counts and TCRbeta diversity after one year, as hyperexpanded clones declined. High day-60 TCRbeta diversity in some patients came from surviving recipient T cells and thymic progenitors.

Preparation of the TCRbeta library was carried out with unique molecular identifiers. TCRdb called the PCR reads again in MiXCR, with one record for every CDR3 protein. The sample carries about 300,000 distinct CDR3 sequences, around 9.1% recorded once. The CDR3 runs to 17 residues. V was cut by 4 bases and J by 0 bases, with 13 bases left in between. This clonotype was observed at least ten times. No antigen is known for it. This chain links TRBV12-3 or TRBV12-4 with TRBJ2-6; no clear D. Sequenced material: PBMCs, taken before TCRalphabeta/CD19-depleted stem cell transplant. The sequence was obtained from a boy under two years old with acute myeloid leukemia, due to receive a stem cell transplant. The CDR3 reads CASSSSYPFSGANVLTF. The CDR3 DNA reads as TGTGCCAGCAGTTCTTCATACCCGTTCTCTGGGGCCAACGTCCTGACTTTC.